The entry below describes one TCR beta chain. Germline CDR1 reads SGHTA; CDR2 reads FQGNSA. V lost 5 bases and J lost 6; bases outside the gene matches: 8. The length of the CDR3 is 15 residues. This sample stems from a study of shared clonotypes between healthy human individuals. Recent acute infections and vaccinations were absent in the healthy HIV-negative adult donors. An assay was performed, and its level was deep. Clones were read by immunoSEQ multiplex PCR, and TCRdb kept only the in-frame ones, dropping some. The sample holds about half a million clones; almost 80% are singletons and the top ten take about 11%.

Material for sequencing was PBMCs. The rearrangement joins TRBV7-2 to TRBJ2-1; the match to TRBD2 covers 9 bases. The sequence was obtained from a woman aged 40 to 49 in good health. Some clones in this sample may be carry-over from other donors' samples. The CDR3: CASSPRTSAANEQFF. DNA of the CDR3: TGTGCCAGCAGCCCACGGACTAGCGCCGCCAATGAGCAGTTCTTC. Full variable domain (outside the CDR3, taken from reference TRBV7-2 and TRBJ2-1): GAGVSQSPSNKVTEKGKDVELRCDPISGHTALYWYRQSLGQGLEFLIYFQGNSAPDKSGLPSDRFSAERTGGSVSTLTIQRTQQEDSAVYLCASSPRTSAANEQFFGPGTRLTVL.